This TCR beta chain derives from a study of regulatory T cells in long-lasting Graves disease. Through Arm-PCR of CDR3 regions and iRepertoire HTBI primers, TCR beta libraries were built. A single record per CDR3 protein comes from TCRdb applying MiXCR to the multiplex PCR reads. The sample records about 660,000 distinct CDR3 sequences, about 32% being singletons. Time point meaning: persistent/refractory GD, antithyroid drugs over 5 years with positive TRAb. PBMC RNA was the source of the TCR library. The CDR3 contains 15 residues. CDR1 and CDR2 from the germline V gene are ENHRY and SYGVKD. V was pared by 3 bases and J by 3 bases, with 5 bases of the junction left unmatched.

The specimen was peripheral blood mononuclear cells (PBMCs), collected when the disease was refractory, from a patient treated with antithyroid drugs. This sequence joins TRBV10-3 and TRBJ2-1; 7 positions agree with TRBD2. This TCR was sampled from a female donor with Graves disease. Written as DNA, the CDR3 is TGTGCCATCAGTGACGGGGGAGGGGTCTACAATGAGCAGTTCTTC. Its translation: CAISDGGGVYNEQFF.